Shown below are 24 T cell receptor beta chains from a single sample sequenced in a study of T cells in localized non-small cell lung cancer. Repertoires were generated with immunoSEQ multiplex PCR, while TCRdb's copy carries only in-frame clones and drops some. Altogether about 11,000 clones are present, over 75% being singletons, with the ten largest covering approximately 22%. This specimen consisted of peripheral blood, obtained before any cancer treatment. These receptors came from a male donor older than 55 with stage I lung adenocarcinoma.

This chain links TRBV7-2 with TRBJ1-1; 8 nucleotides agree with TRBD1. CDR1 and CDR2 from the germline V gene are SGHTA and FQGNSA. V lost 0 bases and J lost 5; bases outside the gene matches: 5. The CDR3 is made up of 15 amino acids. DNA of the CDR3: TGTGCCAGCAGCTTAGCGGAAGGACAGGGAACTGAAGCTTTCTTT. Protein product: CASSLAEGQGTEAFF. The full variable domain, rest sourced from reference TRBV7-2 and TRBJ1-1, is GAGVSQSPSNKVTEKGKDVELRCDPISGHTALYWYRQSLGQGLEFLIYFQGNSAPDKSGLPSDRFSAERTGGSVSTLTIQRTQQEDSAVYLCASSLAEGQGTEAFFGQGTRLTVV.

V gene TRBV4-3 combines with J gene TRBJ1-6, with 9 nucleotides matching TRBD1. Germline lookup yields CDR1 LGHNA and CDR2 YSLEER. The CDR3 has 15 amino acids. V lost 3 bases to trimming and J lost 7 bases; unmatched junction nucleotides: 4. In DNA, the CDR3 is TGCGCCAGCAGCCACCACAGGGGGCGCAATTCACCCCTCCACTTT. Translation gives CASSHHRGRNSPLHF.

This chain uses TRBV29-1 with TRBJ2-1, with 9 bases that match TRBD2. Trimming removed 8 bases from V and 6 bases from J; junction bases left unmatched: 8. Germline assignment: CDR1 SQVTM and CDR2 ANQGSEA. The CDR3 consists of 13 residues. The CDR3 reads CSHGEAGGNEQFF. The CDR3 DNA sequence: TGCAGCCACGGTGAAGCGGGGGGCAATGAGCAGTTCTTC.

This sequence joins TRBV2 and TRBJ2-7, with a tentative D call TRBD1 (6 bases). V lost 7 bases and J lost 5, with 15 bases in between. The CDR3 is made up of 13 amino acids. Germline V gene data show CDR1 as SNHLY and CDR2 as FYNNEI. The CDR3 bases are TGTGCCAGCACTCTCCAGGGGCCCGACGAGCAGTACTTC. Translating it yields CASTLQGPDEQYF.

The chain is built from TRBV5-1 and TRBJ2-3, with D possibly TRBD2 on 7 matching bases. The CDR3 length is 15 residues. CDR1 and CDR2 from the germline V gene are SGHRS and YFSETQ. The V and J ends lost 6 bases and 1 base respectively, with 15 bases between them. CDR3 in amino acids: CASNLGGAGTDTQYF. The DNA of the CDR3 is TGCGCCAGCAACCTTGGGGGGGCGGGCACAGATACGCAGTATTTT. Based on the CDR3 plus reference TRBV5-1 and TRBJ2-3, the full variable domain is KAGVTQTPRYLIKTRGQQVTLSCSPISGHRSVSWYQQTPGQGLQFLFEYFSETQRNKGNFPGRFSGRQFSNSRSEMNVSTLELGDSALYLCASNLGGAGTDTQYFGPGTRLTVL.

This chain connects TRBV11-2 to TRBJ1-1; the D is unclear. Trimming took off 6 bases at V and 4 bases at J, with 15 bases between the two ends. The CDR3 loop spans 14 amino acids. Germline V gene data show CDR1 as SGHAT and CDR2 as FQNNGV. The CDR3: CASSLLPDVTEAFF. The DNA for the CDR3 is TGTGCCAGCAGTCTTCTGCCCGACGTCACTGAAGCTTTCTTT.

As for this clone: The junction departs from germline at one end; a sequencing error may be responsible. V gene TRBV5-1 combines with J gene TRBJ1-2; 7 nucleotides line up with TRBD1. From germline, CDR1 is SGHRS and CDR2 YFSETQ. The CDR3 is made up of 14 amino acids. The CDR3 reads CASSSGQVNSGYTF. The CDR3 coding sequence is TGCGCCAGCAGCTCCGGACAGGTAAACTCTGGCTACACCTTC.

This clone has a single count. The V and J genes are TRBV7-8 and TRBJ1-5; D remains unclear. V lost 4 bases to trimming and J lost 10 bases, with 14 bases between them. The CDR3 is 13 residues long. Germline-derived CDR1 and CDR2 are SGHVS and FQNEAQ. DNA for the CDR3: TGTGCCAGCAGCTCCCGTTTTCCCTACCCCCAGCATTTT. It specifies CASSSRFPYPQHF.

The chain links TRBV5-1 to TRBJ1-3; D unclear. This CDR3 region has 15 residues. Germline V CDR1 and CDR2: SGHRS, YFSETQ. Trimming took off 2 bases at V and 0 bases at J, with 9 bases between the two ends. DNA for the CDR3: TGCGCCAGCAGCTTCGAGGGAAGCTCTGGAAACACCATATATTTT. Translated, it gives CASSFEGSSGNTIYF.

The chain has TRBV6-5 and TRBJ2-7; D may correspond to TRBD1 or TRBD2 (5 bases each). The germline V and J ends were trimmed by 0 bases and 2 bases, with 8 bases remaining between them. The CDR3 runs 14 residues. Germline CDR1 MNHEY, CDR2 SVGAGI. For the CDR3, the DNA is TGTGCCAGCAGTTACTCCGGGACCACCTACGAGCAGTACTTC. Translation: CASSYSGTTYEQYF.

V and J are TRBV15 and TRBJ1-5; D uncertain. Trimming shortened V by 0 bases and J by 6 bases, and 6 bases separated the two germline ends. This CDR3 is 13 amino acids long. Germline CDR1 and CDR2: LNHNV and YYDKDF (reference sequence). The CDR3 nucleotides read TGTGCCACCAGCAGAGATGTGGGTCAGCCCCAGCATTTT. Protein product: CATSRDVGQPQHF.

This clone has only one observation. This chain connects TRBV4-3 to TRBJ2-1; D is possibly TRBD2 (6 bases). Germline CDR1 and CDR2: LGHNA and YSLEER. The V end lost 4 bases, the J end lost 4 bases, and 20 bases lay between the germline ends. The CDR3 is 17 residues long. The CDR3 DNA reads as TGCGCCAGCAGCCGCGCCCTTTGGCGGGGAAGTTACAATGAGCAGTTCTTC. Protein: CASSRALWRGSYNEQFF.

The rearrangement joins TRBV2 to TRBJ2-7; either TRBD1 or TRBD2 may fit D (5 bases each). The V gene lost 0 bases and the J gene lost 2 bases, with 11 bases spanning the gap. This CDR3 spans 15 amino acids. Germline loops: CDR1 SNHLY, CDR2 FYNNEI. CDR3 amino acids: CASSEARDGPYEQYF. In DNA, the CDR3 is TGTGCCAGCAGTGAAGCTCGGGACGGACCCTACGAGCAGTACTTC.

The chain joins TRBV27 to TRBJ2-5; 9 positions agree with TRBD2. CDR3 length: 17 residues. Germline V lookup: CDR1 MNHEY, CDR2 SMNVEV (reference sequence). V was clipped by 6 bases and J by 2 bases; unmatched bases: 13. CDR3 nucleotide sequence: TGTGCCAGCAGCCACACAGGGGCGGGGGGGCTACAAGAGACCCAGTACTTC. This encodes CASSHTGAGGLQETQYF.

This clone was recorded only once. J is TRBJ2-5 and V is TRBV2; D is tentatively TRBD1 or TRBD2 (5 bases each). The V end was cut by 5 bases, the J end by 5 bases, with 15 bases between. CDR3 length equals 14 residues. In germline, CDR1 is SNHLY, CDR2 FYNNEI. CDR3 nucleotide sequence: TGTGCCAGCAGTAGGGGTGTCTGGGGGGAGACCCAGTACTTC. This encodes CASSRGVWGETQYF.

The chain carries TRBV7-2 and TRBJ2-5; TRBD1 is a possible D gene (5 bases). Germline loops: CDR1 SGHTA, CDR2 FQGNSA. V lost 5 bases, J lost 2 bases, and 9 bases lay in between. The CDR3 totals 13 residues. The DNA of the CDR3 is TGTGCCAGCAGCCCTCAGGGACAAGAGACCCAGTACTTC. Its translation: CASSPQGQETQYF.

The chain links TRBV7-2 to TRBJ1-5; D is ambiguous. Germline V gene lookup returns CDR1 SGHTA and CDR2 FQGNSA. The ends were cut back, 7 bases at V and 3 bases at J, with 13 bases in the middle. The CDR3 length is 14 residues. For the CDR3, the DNA is TGTGCCAGCACCCCGGACGGAACCAATCAGCCCCAGCATTTT. This gives the protein CASTPDGTNQPQHF. The whole variable domain, filled in from reference TRBV7-2 and TRBJ1-5, reads GAGVSQSPSNKVTEKGKDVELRCDPISGHTALYWYRQSLGQGLEFLIYFQGNSAPDKSGLPSDRFSAERTGGSVSTLTIQRTQQEDSAVYLCASTPDGTNQPQHFGDGTRLSIL.

The gene calls are TRBV28 and TRBJ2-7; TRBD1 might be the D (6 bases). Per the germline V gene, CDR1 is MDHEN and CDR2 is SYDVKM. V lost 6 bases, J lost 3 bases, and 15 bases lay in between. CDR3 length: 14 residues. CDR3 region: CASRTTGNNYEQYF. The CDR3 DNA is TGTGCCAGCAGGACTACAGGGAATAACTACGAGCAGTACTTC.

This clone was observed once. The chain combines TRBV19 with TRBJ1-1; possibly TRBD1 for D (5 bases). The CDR3 runs 14 residues. Trimming removed 8 bases from V and 7 bases from J, with 20 bases in between. CDR1 is LNHDA, CDR2 SQIVND, per germline (reference sequence). The chain's CDR3 is CASHPGAQYSEAFF. As DNA, the CDR3 is TGTGCCAGTCATCCCGGGGCCCAGTACAGTGAAGCTTTCTTT.

As DNA, the CDR3 is TGTGCCATCAGTGAGAGAGGGCAGGGGATTAATTCACCCCTCCACTTT. It is translated as CAISERGQGINSPLHF. The chain couples TRBV10-3 to TRBJ1-6; a possible D gene is TRBD1 (6 bases). There are 16 residues in the CDR3. Germline V gene sequence: CDR1 ENHRY, CDR2 SYGVKD. The V and J ends lost 2 bases and 6 bases respectively, with 14 bases between them.

The rearrangement links TRBV4-1 to TRBJ2-6; TRBD1 or TRBD2 may be the D gene (6 bases each). Between the trimmed V and J ends, which lost 0 bases and 2 bases, there was a span of 11 bases. There are 17 residues in the CDR3. Germline V gene sequence: CDR1 MGHRA, CDR2 YSYEKL. The CDR3 region is CASSQDSGAAGANVLTF. The CDR3 nucleotides are TGCGCCAGCAGCCAAGACTCGGGGGCGGCTGGGGCCAACGTCCTGACTTTC.

The chain couples TRBV28 to TRBJ1-2, with D uncertain. The CDR3 spans 13 residues. Looked up from germline, CDR1 is MDHEN and CDR2 is SYDVKM. Trimming took 6 bases from V and 5 from J, leaving 13 bases between them. The CDR3 reads CASSPDTQYGYTF. The DNA of the CDR3 is TGTGCCAGCAGCCCAGACACGCAGTATGGCTACACCTTC.

The chain links TRBV18 to TRBJ2-7; D ambiguous. V lost 0 bases, J lost 6 bases, and 18 bases lay in between. The CDR3 extends over 16 amino acids. Germline V gene sequence: CDR1 KGHSH, CDR2 LQKENI. CDR3 in DNA: TGTGCCAGCTCACCACCGAAGACACCCAAGGTGGCCGAGCAGTACTTC. As protein: CASSPPKTPKVAEQYF. The entire variable domain, with the rest obtained from reference TRBV18 and TRBJ2-7, is as follows: NAGVMQNPRHLVRRRGQEARLRCSPMKGHSHVYWYRQLPEEGLKFMVYLQKENIIDESGMPKERFSAEFPKEGPSILRIQQVVRGDSAAYFCASSPPKTPKVAEQYFGPGTRLTVT.

V is TRBV7-2 and J is TRBJ1-1; D gene uncertain. V was cut by 3 bases and J by 1 base, with 15 bases left in between. CDR3 length: 16 residues. The germline gives CDR1 SGHTA, CDR2 FQGNSA. CDR3 loop: CASSFKLLGPNTEAFF. The CDR3 DNA sequence: TGTGCCAGCAGCTTTAAGTTGTTGGGTCCGAACACTGAAGCTTTCTTT.